A single T cell receptor (beta chain) is shown here with its context. The naive gate required viable CD3+CD4+ or CD3+CD8+ cells with CCR7+CD45RA+CD45RO-CD95-CD27+CD28+ phenotype. Measured with immunoSEQ multiplex PCR; TCRdb has only the in-frame clones, and not every one. The sample has 9,700 or so clones, 95% to 98% seen once. The sample originates from a study of T cells after posttransplantation cyclophosphamide. The ends lost 0 bases at V and 6 bases at J; junction bases unmatched: 6. The CDR3 is 15 residues long. CDR1 is LGHNA and CDR2 is YSLEER in the germline V gene. The source of this sequence is a woman aged 55 to 70 in good health, CMV-negative, and a related stem cell transplant donor. The sequenced sample was naive CD4+ T cells sorted from PBMCs. The rearrangement uses TRBV4-3 and TRBJ1-2; 8 nucleotides line up with TRBD1. CDR3 region: CASSQELRTGNGYTF. DNA for the CDR3: TGCGCCAGCAGCCAAGAGCTAAGGACAGGGAATGGCTACACCTTC.